The rows below give T cell receptor beta chains drawn from one sample of a study of Ad26.COV2.S vaccination and SARS-CoV-2 variants. Generated by immunoSEQ multiplex PCR, the TCRdb table keeps only in-frame clones and is missing some. The table includes over 400,000 clones, about 90% detected once. Specimen: peripheral blood, collected in a trial of Ad26.COV2.S vaccine versus placebo. These receptors were taken from a person between 18 and 65 years old who received the Ad26.COV2.S COVID-19 vaccine or a placebo. CDR3s include the opening cysteine and the closing phenylalanine or tryptophan. A D gene is named only where the DNA matches it firmly. Expanded clones are given a class, and other clones once, few, many or no size at all.

V: TRBV27
J: TRBJ2-1
size: NA
D: NA
DNA: TGTGCCAGCAGTTGGACGGAGGGGGTCGAGGAGTTCTTC
CDR3: CASSWTEGVEEFF

V: TRBV12-3/TRBV12-4
J: TRBJ1-1
size: NA
D: TRBD1
DNA: TGTGCCAGCAGCCCAGGGGGCACTGAAGCTTTCTTT
CDR3: CASSPGGTEAFF

V: TRBV5-6
J: TRBJ2-7
size: few
D: NA
DNA: TGTGCCAGCAGCTTGGGAGTCGGGGCCCCTCAGCTCGACGAGCAGTACTTC
CDR3: CASSLGVGAPQLDEQYF

V: TRBV27
J: TRBJ1-6
size: once
D: NA
DNA: TGTGCCAGCAGTTTATTCGTCGAGAGCTCCTATAATTCACCCCTCCACTTT
CDR3: CASSLFVESSYNSPLHF

V: TRBV13
J: TRBJ2-7
size: NA
D: NA
DNA: TGTGCCAGCAGCTTATTGGGGGGTTTCTTGGAGCAGTACTTC
CDR3: CASSLLGGFLEQYF

V: TRBV4-2
J: TRBJ2-7
size: many
D: NA
DNA: TGTGCCAGCAGCCAAGAAGACCAGGGGTTTAACGAGCAGTACTTC
CDR3: CASSQEDQGFNEQYF

V: TRBV19
J: TRBJ2-1
size: NA
D: TRBD2
DNA: TGTGCCAGTAGTATCGGGCTAGCGGGAGGGAATGAGCAGTTCTTC
CDR3: CASSIGLAGGNEQFF

V: TRBV13
J: TRBJ2-1
size: NA
D: TRBD2
DNA: TGTGCCAGCAGCTTAGCACTGTCATGGCGGGAGGGCACCAATGAGCAGTTCTTC
CDR3: CASSLALSWREGTNEQFF

V: TRBV7-2
J: TRBJ2-5
size: NA
D: NA
DNA: TGTGCCAGCAGCTTTGATGGGGAGACCCAGTACTTC
CDR3: CASSFDGETQYF

V: TRBV9
J: TRBJ2-2
size: NA
D: TRBD2
DNA: TGTGCCAGCAGCGAGTGGACTAGCGGGAGAGGCGGGGAGCTGTTTTTT
CDR3: CASSEWTSGRGGELFF

V: TRBV5-1
J: TRBJ2-3
size: NA
D: NA
DNA: TGCGCCAGCAGCTTGAAATGGGGGCGCACAGATACGCAGTATTTT
CDR3: CASSLKWGRTDTQYF

V: TRBV7-2
J: TRBJ1-4
size: NA
D: TRBD1
DNA: TGTGCCAGCAGCCAGGGGGCGCAGGAAAAACTGTTTTTT
CDR3: CASSQGAQEKLFF

V: TRBV18
J: TRBJ1-3
size: NA
D: NA
DNA: TGTGCCAGCTCACCCGAAGAGCGATTCAGAAACACCATATATTTT
CDR3: CASSPEERFRNTIYF

V: TRBV27
J: TRBJ2-5
size: NA
D: NA
DNA: TGTGCCAGCAGTTTATCGGTAATCCAAGAGACCCAGTACTTC
CDR3: CASSLSVIQETQYF

V: TRBV7-8
J: TRBJ2-5
size: NA
D: NA
DNA: TGTGCCAGCAGCTTCGTGTCTGTCGGGGGGCCTGGGGAGACCCAGTACTTC
CDR3: CASSFVSVGGPGETQYF

V: TRBV29-1
J: TRBJ2-7
size: NA
D: NA
DNA: TGCAGCGTTGGGACGAGGAACGGGCTCTCGGCTCTCTACGAGCAGTACTTC
CDR3: CSVGTRNGLSALYEQYF

V: TRBV11-1
J: TRBJ2-7
size: once
D: TRBD2
DNA: TGTGCCAGCAGCTTAGGGGACTACTCCTACGAGCAGTACTTC
CDR3: CASSLGDYSYEQYF

V: TRBV6-1
J: TRBJ1-3
size: NA
D: NA
DNA: TGTGCCAGCAGCCCTTCTGGAAACACCATATATTTT
CDR3: CASSPSGNTIYF

V: TRBV5-6
J: TRBJ2-1
size: few
D: TRBD2
DNA: TGTGCCAGCAGCTCCCTTTTGGCAGCGGGAGGGCAGAATGAGCAGTTCTTC
CDR3: CASSSLLAAGGQNEQFF

V: TRBV28
J: TRBJ1-6
size: NA
D: TRBD1
DNA: TGTGCCAGCAGTACGACAGGGGTCCCCTATAATTCACCCCTCCACTTT
CDR3: CASSTTGVPYNSPLHF

V: TRBV28
J: TRBJ2-5
size: NA
D: NA
DNA: TGTGCCAGCAGCCTGAACGGGCTACAAGAGACCCAGTACTTC
CDR3: CASSLNGLQETQYF

V: TRBV5-5
J: TRBJ2-7
size: NA
D: TRBD1
DNA: TGTGCCAGCAGCCTCCGGACAGGCGCCTACGAGCAGTACTTC
CDR3: CASSLRTGAYEQYF

V: TRBV5-6
J: TRBJ1-1
size: NA
D: NA
DNA: TGTGCCAGCAGCCAGGTCCCGGGACAGAACACTGAAGCTTTCTTT
CDR3: CASSQVPGQNTEAFF

V: TRBV30
J: TRBJ1-1
size: NA
D: NA
DNA: TGTGCCTGGAGCCGATCTGAGGGGGCTTTCTTT
CDR3: CAWSRSEGAFF

V: TRBV7-2
J: TRBJ2-7
size: NA
D: NA
DNA: TGTGCCAGCAGCTTGGGCCGAGCCTACGAGCAGTACTTC
CDR3: CASSLGRAYEQYF

V: TRBV28
J: TRBJ2-5
size: NA
D: TRBD2
DNA: TGTGCCAGCAGTTTAGCGGGAGGGGCAGGGGAGACCCAGTACTTC
CDR3: CASSLAGGAGETQYF

V: TRBV5-1
J: TRBJ2-1
size: NA
D: NA
DNA: TGCGCCAGCAGCTTCCCTGGATACAATGAGCAGTTCTTC
CDR3: CASSFPGYNEQFF

V: TRBV27
J: TRBJ2-7
size: NA
D: NA
DNA: TGTGCCAGCAGTCTAGCTCCAGGGGTTGTCTACGAGCAGTACTTC
CDR3: CASSLAPGVVYEQYF

V: TRBV5-5
J: TRBJ2-7
size: NA
D: NA
DNA: TGTGCCAGCAGCTTGGCGGGGAACGAGCAGTACTTC
CDR3: CASSLAGNEQYF